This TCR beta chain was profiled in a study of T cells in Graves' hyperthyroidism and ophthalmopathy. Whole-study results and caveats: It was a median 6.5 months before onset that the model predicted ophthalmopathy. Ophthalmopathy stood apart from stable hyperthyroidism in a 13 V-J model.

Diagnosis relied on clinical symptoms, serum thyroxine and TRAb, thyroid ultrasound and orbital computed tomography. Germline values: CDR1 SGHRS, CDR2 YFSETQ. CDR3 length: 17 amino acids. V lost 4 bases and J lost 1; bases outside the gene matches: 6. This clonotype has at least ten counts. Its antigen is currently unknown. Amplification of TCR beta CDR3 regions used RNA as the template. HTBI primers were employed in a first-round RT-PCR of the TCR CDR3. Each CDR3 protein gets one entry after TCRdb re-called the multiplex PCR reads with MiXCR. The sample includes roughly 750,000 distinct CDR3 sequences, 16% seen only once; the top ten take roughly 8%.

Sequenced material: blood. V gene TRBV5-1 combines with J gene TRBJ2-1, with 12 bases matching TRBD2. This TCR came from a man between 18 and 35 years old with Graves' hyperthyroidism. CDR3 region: CASSRASGRESYNEQFF. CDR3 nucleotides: TGCGCCAGCAGCCGGGCTAGCGGGAGGGAATCCTACAATGAGCAGTTCTTC.